These 14 T cell receptor beta chains share one sample of origin, sequenced in a study of blood T cell repertoires in COVID-19. Profiled with immunoSEQ multiplex PCR; TCRdb holds only in-frame clones, not every one. Among around 380,000 clones, more than 75% were seen once, and the ten largest hold around 1%. Sequencing input: peripheral blood. These receptors all stem from a human donor with acute or convalescent COVID-19. The donor label of this sample is uncertain.

To note about this clone: The sample carries other DNA sequences with the same CDR3. The chain joins TRBV19 to TRBJ1-1, with D possibly TRBD1 on 5 matching bases. V was shortened by 5 bases and J by 4 bases, with 8 bases between the two germline ends. Per the germline V gene, CDR1 is LNHDA and CDR2 is SQIVND (reference sequence). CDR3 length equals 12 residues. The CDR3 here is CASSWGGTEAFF. For the CDR3, the DNA is TGTGCCAGTAGTTGGGGGGGCACTGAAGCTTTCTTT. The full variable domain, in which reference TRBV19 and TRBJ1-1 provide the parts outside the CDR3, is DGGITQSPKYLFRKEGQNVTLSCEQNLNHDAMYWYRQDPGQGLRLIYYSQIVNDFQKGDIAEGYSVSREKKESFPLTVTSAQKNPTAFYLCASSWGGTEAFFGQGTRLTVV.

The chain uses TRBV7-9 and TRBJ1-3; the D is unclear. Looked up from germline, CDR1 is SEHNR and CDR2 is FQNEAQ (reference sequence). The V gene lost 2 bases and the J gene lost 3 bases, with 2 bases spanning the gap. This CDR3 is built from 12 residues. CDR3: CASSLLGNTIYF. The CDR3 coding sequence is TGTGCCAGCAGCTTACTTGGAAACACCATATATTTT.

The rearrangement uses TRBV5-5 and TRBJ2-1; TRBD2 aligns across 9 bases. The germline V gene encodes CDR1 SGHKS and CDR2 YYEKEE (reference sequence). J was trimmed by 2 bases and V by 0 bases; bases with no gene match: 6. This CDR3 is built from 17 residues. The CDR3 bases are TGTGCCAGCAGCTTGGGGGCTAGCGGGACCCCCTACAATGAGCAGTTCTTC. Encoded protein: CASSLGASGTPYNEQFF.

V and J are TRBV21-1 and TRBJ2-1; the table's D call TRBD1 went unverified against the DNA. TRBV21-1 represents a pseudogene. CDR3 size: 22 residues. The CDR3 region has the DNA TGTGCCAGCAGCGTTTTTCTTGAGGGACAGGGGAGGCCAGCGCCTCTGTGCAATGAGCAGTTCTTC. Protein: CASSVFLEGQGRPAPLCNEQFF.

The chain couples TRBV19 to TRBJ1-4, with D tentatively TRBD1 (5 bases). This CDR3 has 16 amino acids. V was clipped by 5 bases and J by 0 bases, with 13 bases between them. Germline V lookup: CDR1 LNHDA, CDR2 SQIVND (reference sequence). CDR3 nucleotide sequence: TGTGCCAGTAGTCTCAGAGTGGGGCCAACTAATGAAAAACTGTTTTTT. Encoded protein: CASSLRVGPTNEKLFF.

The chain joins TRBV28 to TRBJ2-7; 7 bases fit TRBD1. This CDR3 is built from 14 residues. CDR1 and CDR2 from the germline V gene are MDHEN and SYDVKM. Trimming removed 6 bases from V and 1 base from J; junction bases left unmatched: 6. CDR3 amino acids: CASSTGQQSYEQYF. CDR3 sequence (DNA): TGTGCCAGCAGCACGGGACAGCAATCCTACGAGCAGTACTTC.

The chain carries TRBV7-9 and TRBJ2-7, with 12 bases matching TRBD1. The germline V gene has CDR1 SEHNR and CDR2 FQNEAQ (reference sequence). The CDR3 runs 13 residues. J lost 10 bases, V lost 1 base, and 2 bases had no gene match. DNA for the CDR3: TGTGCCAGCAGCTTAGAGGGGACAGGGGGCCAGTACTTC. It encodes CASSLEGTGGQYF.

The J gene is TRBJ1-1, the V gene TRBV28; perhaps TRBD1 as D (6 bases). Trimming took off 10 bases at V and 8 bases at J, with 17 bases between the two ends. The V gene's germline CDR1 is MDHEN and CDR2 SYDVKM. The CDR3 extends over 12 amino acids. The CDR3 DNA follows: TGTGCCAACATCGGGGCACAGGGCGAAGCTTTCTTT. Its protein is CANIGAQGEAFF.

The V gene is TRBV10-3, the J gene TRBJ1-2; TRBD1 might be the D (5 bases). Germline CDR1 and CDR2: ENHRY and SYGVKD. The V end was cut by 6 bases, the J end by 1 base, with 12 bases between. The CDR3 is made up of 14 amino acids. This chain's CDR3 is CAISEDGGNYGYTF. Here the CDR3 DNA reads TGTGCCATCAGCGAGGACGGGGGTAACTATGGCTACACCTTC.

The CDR3 DNA reads TGTGCCAGCAGTGAGGGAGGATTCGTTGGGGATGGAGCTTTCTTT. The encoded protein is CASSEGGFVGDGAFF. This sequence joins TRBV2 and TRBJ1-1, with no clear D. There are 15 residues in the CDR3. The germline CDR1 and CDR2 sequences are SNHLY and FYNNEI. With 3 bases removed from V and 10 bases from J, the gap between germline ends came to 21 bases.

The chain uses TRBV6-5 and TRBJ2-7; D may be TRBD2 (5 bases). The CDR3 has 15 amino acids. Trimming shortened V by 2 bases and J by 2 bases, and 13 bases separated the two germline ends. Germline-derived CDR1 and CDR2 are MNHEY and SVGAGI. The CDR3 protein is CASSYSSLATYEQYF. The DNA for the CDR3 is TGTGCCAGCAGTTACAGTTCGCTAGCTACCTACGAGCAGTACTTC.

This clone was recorded a few times. The genes are TRBV5-4 and TRBJ1-3; 9 positions match TRBD1. Germline-derived CDR1 and CDR2 are SGHNT and YYREEE (reference sequence). V shed 0 bases, J shed 2 bases, and the junction held 6 bases outside the gene matches. The CDR3 extends over 17 amino acids. The CDR3 DNA reads as TGTGCCAGCAGCTTGGATCCCGGACAGGGGACTGGAAACACCATATATTTT. Translated: CASSLDPGQGTGNTIYF.

The rearrangement joins TRBV18 to TRBJ2-7; D might be TRBD1 (6 bases). The CDR3 consists of 12 residues. The V gene lost 5 bases and the J gene lost 4 bases, with 9 bases spanning the gap. Germline V lookup: CDR1 KGHSH, CDR2 LQKENI. This CDR3 is CASSAQGYEQYF. CDR3 coding DNA: TGTGCCAGCTCAGCCCAGGGGTACGAGCAGTACTTC.

The rearrangement joins TRBV18 to TRBJ2-5, with 11 positions matching TRBD1. V was pared by 5 bases and J by 5 bases, with 10 bases of the junction left unmatched. The CDR3 is 16 residues long. Per the germline V gene, CDR1 is KGHSH and CDR2 is LQKENI. The CDR3 nucleotides read TGTGCCAGCTCAGGACAGGGGGCAATTCCAGTGGAGACCCAGTACTTC. Protein: CASSGQGAIPVETQYF.